Below, 25 T cell receptor beta chains from the same sample are listed, as sequenced in a study of blood T cells in healthy people across ages. Using a J-beta primer mix together with a sample-barcoded 5' primer, a second PCR was run for about 6 to 11 cycles. TCRdb reprocessed the 5' RACE reads with MiXCR, giving one entry per CDR3 protein. The sample has around 750,000 distinct CDR3 sequences, about 48% seen once. The sample consisted of blood. The receptors were gathered from an elderly man in good health.

A few counts support this clonotype. V gene TRBV6-5 combines with J gene TRBJ2-5; a weak D match, TRBD2 (6 bases). The CDR3 runs to 13 residues. Trimming stripped 5 bases from V and 5 bases from J, with 12 bases between. Germline V gene lookup returns CDR1 MNHEY and CDR2 SVGAGI. CDR3: CASSDEGRETQYF. The CDR3 nucleotides are TGTGCCAGCAGTGACGAAGGGAGGGAGACCCAGTACTTC.

This clonotype has only one observation. The V and J genes are TRBV6-1 and TRBJ2-3, with TRBD2 as a possible D gene (6 bases). The germline CDR1 and CDR2 sequences are MNHNS and SASEGT. The length of the CDR3 is 14 residues. V was cut by 3 bases and J by 4 bases, with 11 bases left in between. CDR3 DNA: TGTGCCAGCAGTGATCGGGGGTTGGCAGATACGCAGTATTTT. Protein sequence: CASSDRGLADTQYF.

V and J are TRBV9 and TRBJ2-7; D remains ambiguous. The V end was cut by 0 bases, the J end by 0 bases, with 4 bases between. CDR1 is SGDLS and CDR2 is YYNGEE in the germline V gene. CDR3 length: 13 residues. The CDR3 protein is CASSVASSYEQYF. For the CDR3, the DNA is TGTGCCAGCAGCGTAGCTAGCTCCTACGAGCAGTACTTC.

The chain carries TRBV12-3 or TRBV12-4 and TRBJ2-1; D is ambiguous. Deletions cut 6 bases from V and 8 bases from J, with 14 bases between. This CDR3 has 13 residues. This CDR3 reads CASSRTHTDEQFF. DNA of the CDR3: TGTGCCAGCAGCCGAACCCACACGGATGAGCAGTTCTTC.

The J gene is TRBJ2-3, the V gene TRBV5-1, with TRBD2 identical over 13 bases. Germline CDR1 SGHRS, CDR2 YFSETQ. Unmatched junction bases numbered 11, after V lost 4 bases and J lost 0 bases. This CDR3 is 19 amino acids long. The CDR3 coding sequence is TGCGCCAGCAGCCCACCCGGGACTAGCGGGATCTATAGCACAGATACGCAGTATTTT. Its translation: CASSPPGTSGIYSTDTQYF.

The chain uses TRBV24-1 and TRBJ2-1; TRBD1 aligns across 7 bases. CDR3 size: 16 residues. V trimming: 4 bases; J trimming: 7 bases; junction bases outside the gene matches: 12. The germline V gene encodes CDR1 KGHDR and CDR2 SFDVKD. CDR3 loop: CATSDQTGLLDNEQFF. The CDR3 bases are TGTGCCACCAGTGACCAGACAGGGTTGTTGGATAATGAGCAGTTCTTC.

The chain couples TRBV7-8 to TRBJ2-6; D remains ambiguous. The CDR3 extends over 14 amino acids. Trimming removed 7 bases at V and 0 bases at J, with 7 bases between. In germline, CDR1 is SGHVS, CDR2 FQNEAQ. Written as DNA, the CDR3 is TGTGCCAGCAACTTGGACTCTGGGGCCAACGTCCTGACTTTC. Translated: CASNLDSGANVLTF.

The chain has TRBV6-1 and TRBJ1-5; TRBD1 might be the D (5 bases). The V gene lost 6 bases and the J gene lost 4 bases, with 13 bases spanning the gap. Germline values: CDR1 MNHNS, CDR2 SASEGT. CDR3 length: 14 amino acids. In DNA form, the CDR3 reads TGTGCCAGCAGGGGGAACCGGGGGAATCAGCCCCAGCATTTT. It codes for CASRGNRGNQPQHF.

V gene TRBV20-1 combines with J gene TRBJ2-5; D uncertain. Germline values: CDR1 DFQATT, CDR2 SNEGSKA (reference sequence). V was trimmed by 2 bases and J by 8 bases, leaving 12 bases between them. CDR3 size: 12 residues. The CDR3 DNA sequence: TGCAGTGCTAGAAAACCCTTCGAAACCCAGTACTTC. Translated: CSARKPFETQYF.

The chain uses TRBV12-3 or TRBV12-4 and TRBJ1-2; no firm D call. The CDR3 is 13 residues long. The V gene lost 5 bases and the J gene lost 4 bases, with 11 bases spanning the gap. The CDR3 region has the DNA TGTGCCAGCAGTGTGGCAGCCCTCTATGGCTACACCTTC. Protein product: CASSVAALYGYTF.

In its sample, this clonotype was seen a few times. The chain recombines TRBV24-1 with TRBJ2-1; no reliable D call. The germline CDR1 and CDR2 sequences are KGHDR and SFDVKD. CDR3 length: 13 amino acids. V was pared by 7 bases and J by 2 bases, with 8 bases between. The CDR3 protein is CATSLGTYNEQFF. DNA for the CDR3: TGTGCCACCAGCCTCGGTACCTACAATGAGCAGTTCTTC.

In this sample, this clonotype turned up once. The chain combines TRBV20-1 with TRBJ2-1; 7 nucleotides match TRBD1. Germline CDR1 reads DFQATT; CDR2 reads SNEGSKA (reference sequence). The CDR3 contains 13 residues. The CDR3 is CAEGGLGYNEQFF. For the CDR3, the DNA is TGCGCCGAAGGGGGCCTGGGGTACAATGAGCAGTTCTTC.

This clonotype was counted between two and nine times. V and J are TRBV6-2 or TRBV6-3 and TRBJ2-7; a weak D match, TRBD2 (5 bases). This CDR3 comprises 15 residues. V lost 0 bases and J 6 bases, leaving 15 bases between the germline ends. In germline, CDR1 is MNHEY, CDR2 SVGEGT. CDR3 amino acids: CASSYSVGESCEQYF. The CDR3 region has the DNA TGTGCCAGCAGTTACTCCGTCGGGGAATCGTGCGAGCAGTACTTC.

In its sample, this clonotype was seen a few times. The chain employs TRBV6-6 and TRBJ2-6, with D maybe TRBD1 (5 bases). The germline V gene encodes CDR1 MNHNY and CDR2 SVGAGI (reference sequence). The CDR3 sequence is 16 residues long. V was shortened by 1 base and J by 0 bases, with 7 bases between the two germline ends. Here the CDR3 reads CASSYFRDSGANVLTF. CDR3 sequence (DNA): TGTGCCAGCAGTTACTTCAGGGACTCTGGGGCCAACGTCCTGACTTTC.

Only one count was recorded for this clonotype. The rearrangement uses TRBV6-5 and TRBJ1-4; D might be TRBD1 (6 bases). This CDR3 contains 12 residues. Trimming shortened V by 6 bases and J by 8 bases, and 10 bases separated the two germline ends. Per germline, CDR1 MNHEY and CDR2 SVGAGI. CDR3 residues: CASRGTREKLFF. CDR3 nucleotide sequence: TGTGCCAGCAGAGGGACACGCGAAAAACTGTTTTTT.

There are a few counts of this clonotype. This chain links TRBV5-1 with TRBJ2-3; D is unclear. The germline V and J ends were trimmed by 4 bases and 4 bases, with 13 bases remaining between them. CDR1 and CDR2 (germline): SGHRS, YFSETQ. The CDR3 is 14 amino acids. Here the CDR3 reads CASSPRTNPDTQYF. The CDR3 region has the DNA TGCGCCAGCAGCCCGCGGACGAACCCAGATACGCAGTATTTT.

The chain uses TRBV2 and TRBJ2-3; 12 bases are shared with TRBD2. The CDR3 sequence is 16 residues long. J was trimmed by 3 bases and V by 5 bases; bases with no gene match: 6. The V gene's germline CDR1 is SNHLY and CDR2 FYNNEI. CDR3 bases: TGTGCCAGCAGTCACCTAGCGGGAGGGCCTACAGATACGCAGTATTTT. This sequence encodes CASSHLAGGPTDTQYF.

The chain combines TRBV5-1 with TRBJ1-2, with D possibly matching TRBD1 (6 bases). Germline CDR1 and CDR2: SGHRS and YFSETQ. V was cut by 4 bases and J by 0 bases, with 10 bases left in between. The CDR3 consists of 14 residues. The CDR3 reads CASSPGQTNYGYTF. The CDR3 DNA follows: TGCGCCAGCAGCCCAGGACAGACTAACTATGGCTACACCTTC.

DNA for the CDR3: TGTGCCAGCAGTTTATCGCCGGGAGGGCCTAGAGATACGCAGTATTTT. This encodes CASSLSPGGPRDTQYF. The rearrangement joins TRBV27 to TRBJ2-3, with 8 bases lining up with TRBD2. The ends lost 0 bases at V and 5 bases at J; junction bases unmatched: 7. The CDR3 is made up of 16 amino acids. The germline V gene has CDR1 MNHEY and CDR2 SMNVEV (reference sequence).

The table lists this clonotype with a few counts. The chain links TRBV27 to TRBJ2-5, with a tentative D call TRBD1 (8 bases). CDR3 length: 15 residues. V was clipped by 8 bases and J by 1 base, with 17 bases between them. The germline gives CDR1 MNHEY, CDR2 SMNVEV (reference sequence). The CDR3 region is CASSLHRGGQETQYF. In DNA, the CDR3 is TGTGCCAGCTCCCTGCACAGGGGGGGCCAAGAGACCCAGTACTTC.

V usage is TRBV20-1 and J usage is TRBJ1-1; D gene ambiguous. The ends were cut back, 3 bases at V and 1 base at J, with 9 bases in the middle. Germline values: CDR1 DFQATT, CDR2 SNEGSKA (reference sequence). The CDR3 loop spans 13 amino acids. The chain's CDR3 is CSARSTGNTEAFF. The CDR3 DNA is TGCAGTGCTAGGTCGACGGGGAACACTGAAGCTTTCTTT.

Note on this clonotype: At one end, the junction sequence differs from germline, possibly due to a read error. J is TRBJ2-7 and V is TRBV5-1; D may be TRBD1 or TRBD2 (5 bases each). The germline gives CDR1 SGHRS, CDR2 YFSETQ. The length of the CDR3 is 16 residues. The CDR3 is CAGSLTRDGGAYEQYF. The CDR3 DNA is TGCGCCGGCAGCCTAACCCGGGACGGCGGCGCCTACGAGCAGTACTTC.

This clonotype was detected many times. V is TRBV11-2 and J is TRBJ1-2; D remains ambiguous. Trimming took off 2 bases at V and 4 bases at J, with 11 bases between the two ends. Germline CDR1 SGHAT, CDR2 FQNNGV. The CDR3 length is 14 residues. CDR3 amino acids: CASSLKGSPYGYTF. CDR3 sequence (DNA): TGTGCCAGCAGCTTAAAGGGCAGCCCCTATGGCTACACCTTC.

A note on this clonotype: This sequence may be a read error, since a much larger clone differs from it by one base. The J gene is TRBJ2-3, the V gene TRBV20-1; TRBD2 might be the D (5 bases). Germline V CDR1 and CDR2: DFQATT, SNEGSKA (reference sequence). The V gene lost 1 base and the J gene lost 8 bases, with 28 bases spanning the gap. The CDR3 runs to 18 residues. CDR3 in DNA: TGCAGTGCTAGAGGGGCCGGTCGCAGCGGCCAACAGCGTGGTACGCAGTATTTT. This encodes CSARGAGRSGQQRGTQYF.

This sequence joins TRBV12-3 or TRBV12-4 and TRBJ2-5; 9 bases match TRBD2. The V gene end was trimmed by 6 bases and the J gene end by 4 bases; junction bases not matched to a gene: 9. The CDR3 runs 15 residues. The CDR3 nucleotides are TGTGCCAGCAGGAGAGGTAGCGGGAGTGGAGAGACCCAGTACTTC. Its protein is CASRRGSGSGETQYF.